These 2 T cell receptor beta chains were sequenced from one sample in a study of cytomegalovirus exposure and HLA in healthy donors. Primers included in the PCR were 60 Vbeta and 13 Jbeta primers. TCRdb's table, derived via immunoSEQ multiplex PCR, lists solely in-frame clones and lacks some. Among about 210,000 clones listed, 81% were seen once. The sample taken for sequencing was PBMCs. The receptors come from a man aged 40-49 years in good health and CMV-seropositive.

CDR3 bases: TGTGCCAGCAGTCCCTTAGCGGTGTCCTACAATGAGCAGTTCTTC. This sequence encodes CASSPLAVSYNEQFF. The chain employs TRBV7-3 and TRBJ2-1, with TRBD2 as a possible D gene (6 bases). Germline CDR1 reads SGHTA; CDR2 reads FQGTGA. This CDR3 is built from 15 residues. The V end was cut by 6 bases, the J end by 1 base, with 13 bases between.

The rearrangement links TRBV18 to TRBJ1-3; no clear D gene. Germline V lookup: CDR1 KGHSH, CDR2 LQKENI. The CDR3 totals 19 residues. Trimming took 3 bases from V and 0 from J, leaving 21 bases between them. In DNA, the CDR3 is TGTGCCAGCTCACCTGACCAGCTACACTACTCTCTCTCTGGAAACACCATATATTTT. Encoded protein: CASSPDQLHYSLSGNTIYF.